This T cell receptor (beta chain) derives from a study of persistence of HIV-infected CD4 T cells. The overall study: A couple of participants gave one leukapheresis sample; others gave up to about 180 mL blood repeatedly. Anti-CD3/anti-CD28 beads activated more cells than antigen stimulation did. Study-level results: Rare CMV-responding cells carrying HIV-1 proviruses were not analyzed separately for TCR.

Cells were stimulated nonspecifically with anti-CD3/anti-CD28 magnetic beads. Sorting selected CD4+ T cells upregulating both CD40 ligand and CD69. Germline CDR1 is MNHEY and CDR2 is SMNVEV (reference sequence). The V gene lost 6 bases and the J gene lost 0 bases, with 11 bases spanning the gap. The CDR3 is 14 amino acids. Sequencing used immunoSEQ version 4 in survey mode. Data came from immunoSEQ multiplex PCR; TCRdb stores just in-frame clones and leaves some out. In the table there are around 35,000 clones, over 80% of which are singletons. As regards this clone: Its antigen is unidentified.

The source was CD4+ T cells sorted from PBMCs after roughly 20-hour stimulation, collected from a patient who received antiretroviral therapy. This clonotype was sampled from an adult man with HIV who was CMV-seropositive. The gene calls are TRBV27 and TRBJ1-1, with D perhaps TRBD1 (6 bases). The CDR3 is CASSRGPMNTEAFF. CDR3 DNA: TGTGCCAGCAGCAGGGGCCCCATGAACACTGAAGCTTTCTTT.